This T cell receptor beta chain was found in a study of cytomegalovirus exposure and HLA in healthy donors. Whole-study results and caveats: The likely origin of a cluster of highly shared sequence variants was a sequencing artifact. Some segments of the V type, notably TRBV6-2 and TRBV6-3, were excluded as indistinguishable. Most TCR sequences proved rare, with some public TCRs found in many donors. HLA alleles showed associations with 16,951 TCR beta sequences in a later analysis, at a 0.05 false discovery rate.

CDR1 is WSHSY, CDR2 SAAADI, per germline. This CDR3 is built from 16 residues. V was trimmed by 1 base and J by 3 bases, leaving 16 bases between them. The study ran its PCR with 60 Vbeta and 13 Jbeta primers. Produced via immunoSEQ multiplex PCR; TCRdb's table is partial and in-frame only. Counted here are approximately 140,000 clones, 77% occurring once; the ten biggest clones make up approximately 0.9%. In its sample, this clone was seen once. Its cognate antigen is unknown. The chain recombines TRBV10-2 with TRBJ2-7, with D possibly TRBD1 on 5 matching bases. The origin of this receptor is a woman aged 60-75 years in good health and CMV-seronegative. The specimen sequenced was PBMCs. The CDR3 region is CASSEFRSLQVYEQYF. CDR3 in DNA: TGCGCCAGCAGTGAGTTTAGGTCCTTACAGGTCTACGAGCAGTACTTC.